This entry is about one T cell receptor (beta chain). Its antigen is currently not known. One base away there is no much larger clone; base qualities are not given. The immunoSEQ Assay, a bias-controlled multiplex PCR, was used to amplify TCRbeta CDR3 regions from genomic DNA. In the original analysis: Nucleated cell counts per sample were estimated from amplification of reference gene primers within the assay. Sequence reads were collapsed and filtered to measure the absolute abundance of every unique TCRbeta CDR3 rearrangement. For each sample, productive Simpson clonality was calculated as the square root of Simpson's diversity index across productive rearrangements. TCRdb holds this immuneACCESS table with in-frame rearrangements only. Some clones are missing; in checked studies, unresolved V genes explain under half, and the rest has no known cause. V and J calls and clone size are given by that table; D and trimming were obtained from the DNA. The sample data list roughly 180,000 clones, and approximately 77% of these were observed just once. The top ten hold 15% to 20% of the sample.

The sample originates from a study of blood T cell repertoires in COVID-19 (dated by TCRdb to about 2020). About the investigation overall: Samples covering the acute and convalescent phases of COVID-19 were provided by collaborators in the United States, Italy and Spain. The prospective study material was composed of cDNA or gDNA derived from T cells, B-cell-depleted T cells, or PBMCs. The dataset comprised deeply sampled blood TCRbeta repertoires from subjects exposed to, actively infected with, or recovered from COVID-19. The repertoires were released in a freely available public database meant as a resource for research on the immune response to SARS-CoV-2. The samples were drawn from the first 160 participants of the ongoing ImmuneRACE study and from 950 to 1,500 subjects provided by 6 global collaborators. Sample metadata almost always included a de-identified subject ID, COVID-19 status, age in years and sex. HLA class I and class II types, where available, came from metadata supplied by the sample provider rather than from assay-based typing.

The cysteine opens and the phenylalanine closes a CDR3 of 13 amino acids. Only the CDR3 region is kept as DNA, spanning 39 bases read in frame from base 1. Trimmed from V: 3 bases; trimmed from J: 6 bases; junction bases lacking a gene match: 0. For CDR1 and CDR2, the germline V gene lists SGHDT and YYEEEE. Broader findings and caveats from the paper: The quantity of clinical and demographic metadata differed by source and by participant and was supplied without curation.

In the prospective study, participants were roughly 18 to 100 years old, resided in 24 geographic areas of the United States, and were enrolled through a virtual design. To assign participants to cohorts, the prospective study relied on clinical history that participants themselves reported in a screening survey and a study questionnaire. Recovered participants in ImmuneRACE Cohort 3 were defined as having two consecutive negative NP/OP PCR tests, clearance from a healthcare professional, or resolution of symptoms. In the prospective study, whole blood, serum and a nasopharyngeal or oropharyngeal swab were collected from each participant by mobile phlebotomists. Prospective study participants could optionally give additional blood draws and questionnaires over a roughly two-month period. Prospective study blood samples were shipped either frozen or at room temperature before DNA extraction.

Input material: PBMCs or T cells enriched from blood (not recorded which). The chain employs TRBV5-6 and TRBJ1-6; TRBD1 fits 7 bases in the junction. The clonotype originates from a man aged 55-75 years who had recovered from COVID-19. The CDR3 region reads CASSWDSNSPLHF. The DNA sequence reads TGTGCCAGCAGCTGGGACAGTAATTCACCCCTCCACTTT.